The rows below give T cell receptor beta chains drawn from one sample of a study of blood T cell repertoires in COVID-19. Repertoires were generated with immunoSEQ multiplex PCR, while TCRdb's copy carries only in-frame clones and drops some. The table has around 250,000 clones, roughly nine tenths seen once. The sequencing input was PBMCs or T cells enriched from blood (not recorded which). The source of these receptors is a human donor in a cohort exposed to, infected with or recovered from COVID-19 (not recorded which). The donor label of this sample is uncertain. Both conserved end residues are part of each CDR3. The size field is filled for only some rows; it gives once, few, many or a size class.

V: TRBV5-6; J: TRBJ1-5; size: NA; CDR3: CASSLRQAYQPQHF
V: TRBV2; J: TRBJ1-2; size: NA; CDR3: CASSGIQGPNYGYTF
V: TRBV30; J: TRBJ1-1; size: NA; CDR3: CAWSSMNTEAFF
V: TRBV2; J: TRBJ1-2; size: few; CDR3: CASSEASAGGFGYTF
V: TRBV6-4; J: TRBJ2-1; size: NA; CDR3: CASSDSAGGPYNEQFF
V: TRBV19; J: TRBJ1-5; size: NA; CDR3: CASSTDRGFGQPQHF
V: TRBV6-5; J: TRBJ2-1; size: NA; CDR3: CASSRTVYNEQFF
V: TRBV7-9; J: TRBJ1-5; size: few; CDR3: CASSLPGGQPQHF
V: TRBV24-1; J: TRBJ1-3; size: NA; CDR3: CATSDKQSSGNTIYF
V: TRBV3-1/TRBV3-2; J: TRBJ2-1; size: NA; CDR3: CASSGLVGDEQFF
V: TRBV2; J: TRBJ1-4; size: NA; CDR3: CASSGLLQAFVRGEKLFF
V: TRBV5-6; J: TRBJ1-2; size: NA; CDR3: CASSGQGGIHSLYGYTF
V: TRBV12-3/TRBV12-4; J: TRBJ1-5; size: NA; CDR3: CASSGDHQPQHF
V: TRBV11-2; J: TRBJ1-1; size: few; CDR3: CASSTDSIGTEAFF
V: TRBV9; J: TRBJ1-4; size: NA; CDR3: CASSVQGISNEKLFF
V: TRBV29-1; J: TRBJ2-2; size: NA; CDR3: CSVQGAGELFF
V: TRBV7-2; J: TRBJ2-5; size: once; CDR3: CASSLGGQGTETQYF
V: TRBV6-1; J: TRBJ2-3; size: NA; CDR3: CASSEEAGGPDTQYF
V: TRBV5-1; J: TRBJ1-4; size: NA; CDR3: CASSPRTGRVGEKLFF
V: TRBV9; J: TRBJ1-2; size: NA; CDR3: CASSVAPDRANYGYTF
V: TRBV2; J: TRBJ2-7; size: NA; CDR3: CASRLDKPYEQYF
V: TRBV6-1; J: TRBJ1-2; size: NA; CDR3: CASSQADRPYGYTF
V: TRBV20-1; J: TRBJ1-2; size: NA; CDR3: CSASKSGGYTF
V: TRBV18; J: TRBJ1-1; size: NA; CDR3: CASSGQGSTEAFF